This T cell receptor beta chain stems from a study of CD8 T cells in ankylosing spondylitis (TCRdb year 2017). About the study as a whole: The study profiled T cell receptor beta repertoires in healthy donors and ankylosing spondylitis patients to find disease-linked TCR variants. In total, the full study cohort was made up of roughly 100 healthy donors and 25 ankylosing spondylitis patients. Peripheral blood was sampled, and synovial fluid was additionally collected from ankylosing spondylitis patients. The study at large found these results: Blood from ankylosing spondylitis patients appeared to be characterized by a TCR beta motif composed of several highly homologous amino acid variants. According to the report, matched synovial fluid samples from ankylosing spondylitis patients were significantly enriched for the disease-linked clones. Some TCR beta motif variants had previously been reported in synovial fluid and blood of reactive arthritis patients, which suggested common disease-initiation mechanisms. In peripheral blood, the disease-linked clones were found at relatively low frequencies and had a CD8+ phenotype.

Regarding this clonotype: It has no known antigen specificity. No per-base quality is available; no much larger clone lies one base away.

The junction carries 15 bases between V and J, which are trimmed by 6 bases and 0 bases respectively. Looking up the germline V gene (reference sequence) yields CDR1 LNHNV and CDR2 YYDKDF. Reading from cysteine to phenylalanine, the CDR3 counts 17 amino acids. Only the CDR3 region is kept as DNA, spanning 51 bases read in frame from base 1. Instrument on record: Illumina HiSeq 2500. Quantitative 5'-RACE with molecular barcodes was the method used to prepare the TCR beta libraries. Per the source publication's procedure: A new computational method, built on a probabilistic model of VDJ rearrangement, was used to identify disease-linked TCR variants. TCRdb itself trimmed the public reads at Q25 with fastp, ran MiXCR and retained productive beta chains. Identical CDR3 protein sequences are pooled into one entry, listed with their most common genes and DNA. TCRdb, not the original authors, processed these V and J calls. The sample table records roughly 280,000 distinct CDR3 sequences; about 19% of these occur just once. Roughly 7.3% of the sample belongs to the ten largest clones.

Material: blood, either unsorted or a sorted T cell fraction (not recorded which). This TCR derives from a male donor with ankylosing spondylitis or in good health (not recorded which). The chain is made from TRBV15 and TRBJ1-6, with TRBD1 tentatively as D gene (6 bases match). The CDR3 loop reads CATRGGGRPSYNSPLHF. In nucleotide form, the sequence is TGTGCCACCAGAGGGGGGGGGAGGCCCTCCTATAATTCACCCCTCCACTTT.